Listed here is a single T cell receptor (beta chain). Its specificity is not known. From the reads, TCRdb called clonotypes with MiXCR, one entry per CDR3 protein. The sample contains some 100,000 distinct CDR3 sequences, under 25% of which appear only once. This entry belongs to a study of T cell repertoires in cytomegalovirus infection. Study details: Matching HLA type and CMV infection were both indicated by public TCR beta signatures. General study results and limits: Adding up the frequency of public TCR beta families identified people who carried CMV plus the relevant HLA. CMV-specific HLA-C-restricted TCR beta clonotypes dominated the ex vivo response.

The germline gives CDR1 SQVTM, CDR2 ANQGSEA. V lost 0 bases and J 6 bases, leaving 8 bases between the germline ends. The CDR3 has 12 amino acids. The receptor's source is a human donor in good health (CMV status not recorded). Some clones in this sample may be carry-over from other donors' samples. V and J are TRBV29-1 and TRBJ1-2, with D perhaps matching TRBD1 (5 bases). Source material: CD8+ T cells from PBMCs. CDR3 nucleotide sequence: TGCAGCGTTGAAGAGACAGCGAATGGCTACACCTTC. Translation gives CSVEETANGYTF.